These 2 T cell receptor beta chains were all obtained from the same sample, sequenced in a study of blood T cell repertoires in COVID-19. TCRdb's copy holds only in-frame clones and misses some; the assay was immunoSEQ multiplex PCR. The sample includes roughly 170,000 clones, approximately 86% of them seen just once. Input material: peripheral blood. The receptors stem from a middle-aged man with active or convalescent COVID-19.

The chain is built from TRBV5-1 and TRBJ2-1; a possible D gene is TRBD1 (5 bases). The CDR3 runs 13 residues. The germline CDR1 and CDR2 sequences are SGHRS and YFSETQ. The ends were cut back, 5 bases at V and 9 bases at J, with 15 bases in the middle. The CDR3 DNA sequence: TGCGCCAGCAGTCTCGCAAGGGGCGTTGAGCAGTTCTTC. Protein sequence: CASSLARGVEQFF.

This chain links TRBV28 with TRBJ1-3; TRBD1 aligns across 8 bases. The V segment lost 6 bases and the J segment 4 bases; nucleotides outside the gene matches: 8. The germline gives CDR1 MDHEN, CDR2 SYDVKM. This CDR3 has 15 residues. CDR3 protein: CASRSDRGLGNTIYF. DNA for the CDR3: TGTGCCAGCAGGTCAGACAGGGGACTCGGAAACACCATATATTTT.